These 32 T cell receptor beta chains were sequenced from one sample in a study of cytomegalovirus exposure and HLA in healthy donors. The PCR contained 60 Vbeta and 13 Jbeta primers. Assay: immunoSEQ multiplex PCR; the TCRdb copy retains only in-frame clones and omits some. The sample lists around 170,000 clones, roughly 80% occurring once. Sequences were obtained from PBMCs. Every receptor here comes from a woman in her fifties or sixties in good health and CMV-seropositive.

V usage is TRBV2 and J usage is TRBJ1-2, with 8 nucleotides matching TRBD1. This CDR3 comprises 13 residues. Germline CDR1 SNHLY, CDR2 FYNNEI. V lost 7 bases to trimming and J lost 4 bases; unmatched junction nucleotides: 5. The CDR3: CASKGTGGYGYTF. The CDR3 nucleotides read TGTGCCAGCAAGGGTACAGGGGGCTATGGCTACACCTTC.

This clone turned up a few times. The gene calls are TRBV6-1 and TRBJ1-2; the D is unclear. The CDR3 runs 13 residues. Per germline, CDR1 MNHNS and CDR2 SASEGT. V lost 6 bases, J lost 8 bases, and 16 bases lay in between. The CDR3: CASRPGPGKGYTF. DNA of the CDR3: TGTGCCAGCAGACCCGGGCCCGGGAAAGGCTACACCTTC.

The rearrangement uses TRBV4-1 and TRBJ2-3, with 12 positions matching TRBD2. The CDR3 extends over 17 amino acids. Per germline, CDR1 MGHRA and CDR2 YSYEKL. Trimming removed 0 bases from V and 1 base from J; junction bases left unmatched: 2. The CDR3 region has the DNA TGCGCCAGCAGCCAAGATTCTAGCGGGGGGGGCACAGATACGCAGTATTTT. This codes for CASSQDSSGGGTDTQYF.

The CDR3 loop reads CASTVAGMEQYF. CDR3 nucleotides: TGTGCCAGCACCGTAGCGGGGATGGAGCAGTACTTC. The chain is built from TRBV2 and TRBJ2-7, with 8 bases fitting TRBD2. Trimming cost V 7 bases and J 7 bases; bases outside gene matches: 6. This CDR3 has 12 residues. Germline lookup yields CDR1 SNHLY and CDR2 FYNNEI.

The gene calls are TRBV10-3 and TRBJ2-2; TRBD1 aligns across 8 bases. Germline CDR1 and CDR2: ENHRY and SYGVKD. J gave up 6 bases and V 6 bases, and 6 bases lay outside the gene matches. The CDR3 sequence is 14 residues long. CDR3 loop: CAIRQGVGPGELFF. The DNA of the CDR3 is TGTGCCATCAGACAGGGGGTTGGTCCCGGGGAGCTGTTTTTT.

The chain is built from TRBV19 and TRBJ1-1; possibly TRBD1 for D (5 bases). CDR1 is LNHDA and CDR2 is SQIVND in the germline V gene (reference sequence). The V gene lost 3 bases and the J gene lost 1 base, with 9 bases spanning the gap. The CDR3 consists of 14 residues. The DNA of the CDR3 is TGTGCCAGTAGTATTAAGGGGCAGAACACTGAAGCTTTCTTT. This translates into CASSIKGQNTEAFF. The entire variable domain, with the rest obtained from reference TRBV19 and TRBJ1-1, is as follows: DGGITQSPKYLFRKEGQNVTLSCEQNLNHDAMYWYRQDPGQGLRLIYYSQIVNDFQKGDIAEGYSVSREKKESFPLTVTSAQKNPTAFYLCASSIKGQNTEAFFGQGTRLTVV.

The rearrangement links TRBV7-9 to TRBJ2-7; possibly TRBD1 for D (5 bases). The length of the CDR3 is 13 residues. Per germline, CDR1 SEHNR and CDR2 FQNEAQ (reference sequence). The V end lost 5 bases, the J end lost 4 bases, and 12 bases lay between the germline ends. CDR3 amino acids: CASSMLQAYEQYF. The CDR3 region has the DNA TGTGCCAGCAGCATGTTACAGGCATACGAGCAGTACTTC.

The chain links TRBV30 to TRBJ1-5, with D tentatively TRBD1 (6 bases). This CDR3 comprises 16 residues. The germline V gene has CDR1 GTSNPN and CDR2 SVGIG (reference sequence). CDR3 coding DNA: TGTGCACCTCACCGGGAGGGGGTACAGAGCAATCAGCCCCAGCATTTT. Translation gives CAPHREGVQSNQPQHF. The whole variable domain, filled in from reference TRBV30 and TRBJ1-5, reads SQTIHQWPATLVQPVGSPLSLECTVEGTSNPNLYWYRQAAGRGLQLLFYSVGIGQISSEVPQNLSASRPQDRQFILSSKKLLLSDSGFYLCAPHREGVQSNQPQHFGDGTRLSIL.

The V gene is TRBV5-4, the J gene TRBJ2-1, with TRBD2 matching 7 bases. Trimming removed 0 bases from V and 2 bases from J; junction bases left unmatched: 8. The CDR3 extends over 17 amino acids. Germline CDR1 SGHNT, CDR2 YYREEE (reference sequence). In DNA, the CDR3 is TGTGCCAGCAGCTTGGCGGGCGGGGGTTATACCTACAATGAGCAGTTCTTC. This sequence encodes CASSLAGGGYTYNEQFF. Filled out from reference TRBV5-4 and TRBJ2-1, the complete variable domain reads ETGVTQSPTHLIKTRGQQVTLRCSSQSGHNTVSWYQQALGQGPQFIFQYYREEENGRGNFPPRFSGLQFPNYSSELNVNALELDDSALYLCASSLAGGGYTYNEQFFGPGTRLTVL.

The chain joins TRBV12-5 to TRBJ2-2; 10 positions match TRBD2. With V trimmed by 0 bases and J by 5 bases, 12 bases remained unmatched. Germline CDR1 reads LGHNT; CDR2 reads FRNRAP. This CDR3 spans 19 amino acids. The CDR3 bases are TGTGCTAGTGGTTTGGTACTATCTAGCGGGGGCATGTTAACCGGGGAGCTGTTTTTT. Its protein product is CASGLVLSSGGMLTGELFF. Looking up the rest from reference TRBV12-5 and TRBJ2-2 gives the full variable domain: DARVTQTPRHKVTEMGQEVTMRCQPILGHNTVFWYRQTMMQGLELLAYFRNRAPLDDSGMPKDRFSAEMPDATLATLKIQPSEPRDSAVYFCASGLVLSSGGMLTGELFFGEGSRLTVL.

The rearrangement joins TRBV5-1 to TRBJ1-4, with TRBD1 identical over 8 bases. There are 15 residues in the CDR3. CDR1 SGHRS and CDR2 YFSETQ come from the germline V gene. V shed 0 bases and J 7 bases; nucleotides not matched to a gene: 5. CDR3 coding DNA: TGCGCCAGCAGCTTGGAGGGGGACAGGAGTGAAAAACTGTTTTTT. It translates to CASSLEGDRSEKLFF.

The chain has TRBV6-1 and TRBJ2-5, with 8 bases aligning to TRBD2. The trim removed 8 bases at V and 6 bases at J, leaving 8 bases unmatched. The germline CDR1 and CDR2 sequences are MNHNS and SASEGT. The CDR3 consists of 13 residues. The CDR3 is CASGPPGGKTQYF. For the CDR3, the DNA is TGTGCCAGCGGACCCCCGGGGGGGAAGACCCAGTACTTC.

V usage is TRBV6-5 and J usage is TRBJ2-2; D uncertain. Germline V gives CDR1 MNHEY, CDR2 SVGAGI. The V and J ends lost 6 bases and 3 bases respectively, with 8 bases between them. This CDR3 spans 13 amino acids. CDR3: CASRPEYTGELFF. CDR3 DNA sequence: TGTGCCAGCAGGCCAGAATACACCGGGGAGCTGTTTTTT.

V gene TRBV2 combines with J gene TRBJ1-5, with 9 bases matching TRBD1. Germline V gene lookup returns CDR1 SNHLY and CDR2 FYNNEI. The junction had 7 bases not matched to a gene; V was cut back by 6 bases and J by 1 base. CDR3 length: 16 amino acids. CDR3 region: CASREQGAFSNQPQHF. The CDR3 bases are TGTGCCAGCAGGGAACAGGGGGCTTTCAGCAATCAGCCCCAGCATTTT. The complete variable domain, with remaining parts taken from reference TRBV2 and TRBJ1-5, reads EPEVTQTPSHQVTQMGQEVILRCVPISNHLYFYWYRQILGQKVEFLVSFYNNEISEKSEIFDDQFSVERPDGSNFTLKIRSTKLEDSAMYFCASREQGAFSNQPQHFGDGTRLSIL.

In nucleotides, the CDR3 is TGCGCCAGCAGCCAAGCACAGGGTGCCTTCTACGAGCAGTACTTC. It specifies CASSQAQGAFYEQYF. This sequence joins TRBV4-3 and TRBJ2-7; D might be TRBD1 (6 bases). The V end was cut by 1 base, the J end by 3 bases, with 13 bases between. The CDR3 has 15 amino acids. Per germline, CDR1 LGHNA and CDR2 YSLEER.

The chain uses TRBV2 and TRBJ2-1, with 7 bases identical to TRBD2. Germline V lookup: CDR1 SNHLY, CDR2 FYNNEI. The CDR3 extends over 12 amino acids. V trimming: 7 bases; J trimming: 7 bases; junction bases outside the gene matches: 4. The CDR3 spells CASTSGSNEQFF. CDR3 in DNA: TGTGCCAGCACTAGCGGATCTAATGAGCAGTTCTTC.

The gene calls are TRBV19 and TRBJ2-3; TRBD2 matches 10 bases. Germline assignment: CDR1 LNHDA and CDR2 SQIVND (reference sequence). The trim removed 4 bases at V and 0 bases at J, leaving 7 bases unmatched. The CDR3 sequence is 17 residues long. CDR3 in DNA: TGTGCCAGTAGTACTCAGCGGGGGGGGAAGAGCACAGATACGCAGTATTTT. Protein: CASSTQRGGKSTDTQYF. Using reference TRBV19 and TRBJ2-3 for the parts outside the CDR3, the full variable domain is DGGITQSPKYLFRKEGQNVTLSCEQNLNHDAMYWYRQDPGQGLRLIYYSQIVNDFQKGDIAEGYSVSREKKESFPLTVTSAQKNPTAFYLCASSTQRGGKSTDTQYFGPGTRLTVL.

V usage is TRBV4-1 and J usage is TRBJ2-7; weak D call: TRBD2 (6 bases). The CDR3 totals 14 residues. Deletions cut 0 bases from V and 6 bases from J, with 12 bases between. The germline gives CDR1 MGHRA, CDR2 YSYEKL. DNA for the CDR3: TGCGCCAGCAGCCAAGACGGGACTCTAGGCGAGCAGTACTTC. This sequence encodes CASSQDGTLGEQYF.

This clone has more than one count but fewer than ten. The genes are TRBV5-1 and TRBJ2-3; D is perhaps TRBD2 (5 bases). CDR1 and CDR2 from the germline V gene are SGHRS and YFSETQ. This CDR3 comprises 15 residues. V gave up 5 bases and J gave up 0 bases, with 13 bases separating them. CDR3 sequence (DNA): TGCGCCAGCAGGCCCATCGAGGGAAGCACAGATACGCAGTATTTT. It encodes CASRPIEGSTDTQYF.

The V call is TRBV9, the J call TRBJ2-2, with TRBD2 matching over 12 bases. This CDR3 contains 16 residues. The germline gives CDR1 SGDLS, CDR2 YYNGEE. Trimming took 3 bases from V and 5 from J; bases not matched to a gene: 5. The CDR3 nucleotides are TGTGCCAGCAGCGACCCTAGCGGGGGGGAAACCGGGGAGCTGTTTTTT. Its protein product is CASSDPSGGETGELFF.

The V call is TRBV19, the J call TRBJ2-5, with D unresolved. Between the trimmed V and J ends, which lost 0 bases and 2 bases, there was a span of 13 bases. The CDR3 contains 16 residues. CDR1 and CDR2 from the germline V gene are LNHDA and SQIVND (reference sequence). CDR3 coding DNA: TGTGCCAGTAGTATAGATAACGAGGCATTTCAAGAGACCCAGTACTTC. Translated: CASSIDNEAFQETQYF.

This clone came up a few times. The J gene is TRBJ1-3, the V gene TRBV4-1; TRBD1 aligns across 9 bases. Germline assignment: CDR1 MGHRA and CDR2 YSYEKL. The CDR3 is 18 residues long. Germline trimming cut 4 bases from V and 0 bases from J; bases unmatched to any gene: 10. CDR3 residues: CASSLRQGGSFSGNTIYF. The CDR3 DNA follows: TGCGCCAGCAGCCTTCGACAGGGGGGTTCGTTCTCTGGAAACACCATATATTTT.

V is TRBV28 and J is TRBJ2-7; D is possibly TRBD2 (5 bases). The germline V gene encodes CDR1 MDHEN and CDR2 SYDVKM. The CDR3 runs 13 residues. The V end was cut by 6 bases, the J end by 0 bases, with 9 bases between. CDR3 sequence reads: CASSPGVSYEQYF. The CDR3 DNA sequence: TGTGCCAGCAGCCCCGGGGTCTCCTACGAGCAGTACTTC.

V gene TRBV4-3 combines with J gene TRBJ2-2; TRBD2 aligns across 11 bases. The CDR3 has 19 residues. The germline gives CDR1 LGHNA, CDR2 YSLEER. V gave up 0 bases and J gave up 1 base; unmatched junction bases: 7. The CDR3: CASSQDEVAGGRNTGELFF. The CDR3 nucleotides are TGCGCCAGCAGCCAAGATGAGGTAGCGGGGGGGAGGAACACCGGGGAGCTGTTTTTT.

The CDR3 DNA reads TGTGCCAGCAGTCCCCCGCAGGGAACGAACACTGAAGCTTTCTTT. Amino acids: CASSPPQGTNTEAFF. The J gene is TRBJ1-1, the V gene TRBV6-6; possible D gene TRBD1, 5 bases. Trimming left V 5 bases short and J 1 base short, with 14 bases between. In germline, CDR1 is MNHNY, CDR2 SVGAGI (reference sequence). The CDR3 is 15 residues long.

This chain joins TRBV11-3 and TRBJ2-3; perhaps TRBD2 as D (6 bases). The germline V and J ends were trimmed by 4 bases and 1 base, with 15 bases remaining between them. Germline CDR1 reads SGHNT; CDR2 reads YENEEA. The CDR3 spans 16 residues. The CDR3 DNA sequence: TGTGCCAGCAGCTCCCAAGGCGGGGTTGGCACAGATACGCAGTATTTT. It codes for CASSSQGGVGTDTQYF. Combining the CDR3 with reference TRBV11-3 and TRBJ2-3 gives the whole variable domain EAGVVQSPRYKIIEKKQPVAFWCNPISGHNTLYWYLQNLGQGPELLIRYENEEAVDDSQLPKDRFSAERLKGVDSTLKIQPAELGDSAVYLCASSSQGGVGTDTQYFGPGTRLTVL.

This chain uses TRBV4-1 with TRBJ1-2, with 9 bases identical to TRBD1. V dropped 0 bases and J dropped 4; count of bases not matched to a gene: 0. This CDR3 spans 14 amino acids. Germline values: CDR1 MGHRA, CDR2 YSYEKL. CDR3 DNA sequence: TGCGCCAGCAGCCAAGAGGGACAGGGCTATGGCTACACCTTC. This translates into CASSQEGQGYGYTF.

This rearrangement joins TRBV6-1 to TRBJ2-3; D is unclear. With 6 bases removed from V and 0 bases from J, the gap between germline ends came to 13 bases. CDR3 length equals 15 residues. Germline CDR1 MNHNS, CDR2 SASEGT. The CDR3 DNA is TGTGCCAGCAGGCCCGAGTTGGAGAGCACAGATACGCAGTATTTT. Translating it yields CASRPELESTDTQYF.

As regards this clone: The same CDR3 can be traced to other DNA sequences in this sample. The chain uses TRBV5-4 and TRBJ1-2; tentatively, D is TRBD1 (5 bases). Trimming cost V 2 bases and J 5 bases, with 13 bases left between them. This CDR3 region has 14 residues. Germline lookup yields CDR1 SGHNT and CDR2 YYREEE (reference sequence). CDR3 protein: CASSFPGGAYGYTF. CDR3 DNA sequence: TGTGCCAGCAGCTTTCCGGGGGGAGCTTATGGCTACACCTTC.

The V and J genes are TRBV28 and TRBJ2-7; D not resolved. The ends were cut back, 6 bases at V and 2 bases at J, with 8 bases in the middle. This CDR3 contains 12 residues. Germline V CDR1 and CDR2: MDHEN, SYDVKM. CDR3 residues: CASRRGPYEQYF. The CDR3 DNA reads as TGTGCCAGCAGACGTGGCCCCTACGAGCAGTACTTC.

The chain uses TRBV4-2 and TRBJ2-3; 8 bases are a match to TRBD2. With V trimmed by 0 bases and J by 1 base, 3 bases remained unmatched. Germline lookup yields CDR1 LGHNA and CDR2 YNFKEQ. This CDR3 contains 16 residues. CDR3 loop: CASSQEGSGGTDTQYF. DNA for the CDR3: TGTGCCAGCAGCCAAGAAGGTAGCGGGGGCACAGATACGCAGTATTTT.

The V gene is TRBV7-2, the J gene TRBJ2-3, with TRBD2 identical over 11 bases. This CDR3 has 15 amino acids. Per germline, CDR1 SGHTA and CDR2 FQGNSA. V lost 6 bases, J lost 6 bases, and 8 bases stayed unmatched. This CDR3 reads CASSPEASGGDTQYF. CDR3 in DNA: TGTGCCAGCAGTCCAGAGGCTAGCGGGGGGGATACGCAGTATTTT.